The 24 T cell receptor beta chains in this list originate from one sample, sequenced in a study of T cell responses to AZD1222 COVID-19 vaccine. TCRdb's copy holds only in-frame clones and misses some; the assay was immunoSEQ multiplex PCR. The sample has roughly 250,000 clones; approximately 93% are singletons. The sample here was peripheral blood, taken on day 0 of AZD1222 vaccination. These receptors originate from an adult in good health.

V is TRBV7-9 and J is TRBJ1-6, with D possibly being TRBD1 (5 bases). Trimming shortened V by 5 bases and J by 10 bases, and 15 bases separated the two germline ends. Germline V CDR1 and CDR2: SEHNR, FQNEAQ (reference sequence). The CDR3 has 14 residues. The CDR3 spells CASSTSGTESPLHF. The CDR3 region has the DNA TGTGCCAGCAGCACCTCCGGGACGGAATCACCCCTCCACTTT.

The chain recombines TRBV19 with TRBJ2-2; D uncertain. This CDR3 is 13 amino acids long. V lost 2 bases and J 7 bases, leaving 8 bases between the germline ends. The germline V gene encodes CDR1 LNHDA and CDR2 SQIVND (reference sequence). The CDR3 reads CASSISRVGELFF. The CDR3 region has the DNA TGTGCCAGTAGTATAAGTCGGGTCGGGGAGCTGTTTTTT.

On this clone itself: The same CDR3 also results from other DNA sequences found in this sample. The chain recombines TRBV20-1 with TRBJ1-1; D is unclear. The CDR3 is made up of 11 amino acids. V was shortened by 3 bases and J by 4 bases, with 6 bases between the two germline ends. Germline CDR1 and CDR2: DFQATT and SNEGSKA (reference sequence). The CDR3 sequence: CSASRGTEAFF. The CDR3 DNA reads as TGCAGTGCTAGCCGGGGCACTGAAGCTTTCTTT.

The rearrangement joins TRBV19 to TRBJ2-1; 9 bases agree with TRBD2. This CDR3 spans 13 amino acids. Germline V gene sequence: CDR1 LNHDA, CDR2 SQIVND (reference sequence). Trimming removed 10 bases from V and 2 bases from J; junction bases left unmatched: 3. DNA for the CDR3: TGTGCCACTCAGCGGGAGGCCTACAATGAGCAGTTCTTC. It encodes CATQREAYNEQFF.

The CDR3 protein is CASSRDRVFSSPLHF. DNA of the CDR3: TGTGCCAGCAGTAGAGACAGGGTGTTCAGTTCACCCCTCCACTTT. The rearrangement joins TRBV27 to TRBJ1-6; TRBD1 aligns across 7 bases. CDR1 is MNHEY, CDR2 SMNVEV, per germline (reference sequence). The CDR3 extends over 15 amino acids. J lost 9 bases, V lost 5 bases, and 10 bases had no gene match.

This chain's CDR3 is CASSTSRETQYF. For the CDR3, the DNA is TGTGCCAGCAGTACCTCACGGGAGACCCAGTACTTC. This chain uses TRBV6-5 with TRBJ2-5; D remains ambiguous. V was pared by 5 bases and J by 5 bases, with 9 bases between. The germline gives CDR1 MNHEY, CDR2 SVGAGI. There are 12 residues in the CDR3.

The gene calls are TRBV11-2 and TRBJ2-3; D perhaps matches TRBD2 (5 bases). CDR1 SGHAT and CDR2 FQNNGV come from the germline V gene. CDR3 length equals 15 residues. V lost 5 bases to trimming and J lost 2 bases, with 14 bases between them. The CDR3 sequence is CASSPHGAVTDTQYF. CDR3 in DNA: TGTGCCAGCAGCCCCCACGGAGCGGTCACAGATACGCAGTATTTT.

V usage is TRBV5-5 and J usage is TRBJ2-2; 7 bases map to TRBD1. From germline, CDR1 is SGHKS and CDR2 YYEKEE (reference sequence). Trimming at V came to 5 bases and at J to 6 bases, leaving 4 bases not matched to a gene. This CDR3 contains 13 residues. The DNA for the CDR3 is TGTGCCAGCAGTCGTCAGGGGGCCGGGGAGCTGTTTTTT. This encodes CASSRQGAGELFF.

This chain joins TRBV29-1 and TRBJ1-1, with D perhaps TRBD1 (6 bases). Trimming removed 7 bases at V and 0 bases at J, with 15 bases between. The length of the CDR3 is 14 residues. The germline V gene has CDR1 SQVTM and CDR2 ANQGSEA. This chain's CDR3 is CSAALGQLNTEAFF. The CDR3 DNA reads TGCAGCGCTGCCCTAGGACAGTTGAACACTGAAGCTTTCTTT.

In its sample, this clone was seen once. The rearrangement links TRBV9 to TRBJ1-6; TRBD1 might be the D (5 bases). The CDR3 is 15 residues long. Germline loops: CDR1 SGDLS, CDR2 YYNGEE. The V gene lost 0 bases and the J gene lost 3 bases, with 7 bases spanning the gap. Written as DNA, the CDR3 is TGTGCCAGCAGCGTAGTTGACAGCTATAATTCACCCCTCCACTTT. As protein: CASSVVDSYNSPLHF.

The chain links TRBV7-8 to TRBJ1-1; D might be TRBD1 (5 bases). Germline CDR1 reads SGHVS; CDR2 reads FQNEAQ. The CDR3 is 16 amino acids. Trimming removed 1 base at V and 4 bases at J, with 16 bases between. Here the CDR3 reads CASSLGKRGWRTEAFF. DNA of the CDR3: TGTGCCAGCAGCTTAGGGAAAAGGGGCTGGCGCACTGAAGCTTTCTTT.

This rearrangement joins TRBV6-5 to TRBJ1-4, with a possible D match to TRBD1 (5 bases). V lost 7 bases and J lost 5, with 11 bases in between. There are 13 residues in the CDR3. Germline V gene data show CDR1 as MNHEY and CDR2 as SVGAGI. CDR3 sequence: CASTDGQNEKLFF. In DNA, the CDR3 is TGTGCCAGCACGGACGGACAAAATGAAAAACTGTTTTTT.

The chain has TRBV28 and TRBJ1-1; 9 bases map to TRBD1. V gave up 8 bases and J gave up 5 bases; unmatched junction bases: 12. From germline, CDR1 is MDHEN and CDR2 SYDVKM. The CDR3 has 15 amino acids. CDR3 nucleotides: TGTGCCAGCGGAGGGACAGGGAGGACGGTGACTGAAGCTTTCTTT. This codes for CASGGTGRTVTEAFF.

CDR3 DNA sequence: TGTGCCAGCGCCCAAGGGGGACAGGGCAATCAGCCCCAGCATTTT. Its translation is CASAQGGQGNQPQHF. V is TRBV6-6 and J is TRBJ1-5; 8 bases fit TRBD1. CDR1 and CDR2 (germline): MNHNY, SVGAGI (reference sequence). The CDR3 length is 15 residues. The junction had 8 bases not matched to a gene; V was cut back by 8 bases and J by 2 bases.

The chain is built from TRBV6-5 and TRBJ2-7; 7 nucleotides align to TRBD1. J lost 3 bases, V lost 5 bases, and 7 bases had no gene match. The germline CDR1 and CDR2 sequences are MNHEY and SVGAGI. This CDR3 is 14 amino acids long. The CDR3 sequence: CASSLRDRLYEQYF. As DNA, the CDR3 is TGTGCCAGCAGTCTCCGGGACAGACTCTACGAGCAGTACTTC.

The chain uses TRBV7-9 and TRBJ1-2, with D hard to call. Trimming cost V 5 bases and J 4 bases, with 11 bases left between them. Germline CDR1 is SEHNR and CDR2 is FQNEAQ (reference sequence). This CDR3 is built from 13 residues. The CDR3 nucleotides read TGTGCCAGCAGCCTTGGGGTACCCTATGGCTACACCTTC. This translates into CASSLGVPYGYTF.

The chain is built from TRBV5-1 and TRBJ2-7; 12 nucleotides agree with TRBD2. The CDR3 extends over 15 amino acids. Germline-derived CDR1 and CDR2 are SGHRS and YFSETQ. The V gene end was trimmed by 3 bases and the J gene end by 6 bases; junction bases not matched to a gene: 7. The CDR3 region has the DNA TGCGCCAGCAGCTATCTAGCGGGGGGGCCTCTCGAGCAGTACTTC. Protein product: CASSYLAGGPLEQYF.

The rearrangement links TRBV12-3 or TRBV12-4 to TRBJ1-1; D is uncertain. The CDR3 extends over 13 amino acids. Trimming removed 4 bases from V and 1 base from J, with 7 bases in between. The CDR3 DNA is TGTGCCAGCAGTTGGGGTCGGAACACTGAAGCTTTCTTT. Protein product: CASSWGRNTEAFF.

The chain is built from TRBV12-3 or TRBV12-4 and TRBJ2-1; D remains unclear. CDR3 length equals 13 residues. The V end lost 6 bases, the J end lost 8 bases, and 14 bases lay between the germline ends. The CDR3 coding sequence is TGTGCCAGCAGCCCCGATCGAGAAGATGAGCAGTTCTTC. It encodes CASSPDREDEQFF.

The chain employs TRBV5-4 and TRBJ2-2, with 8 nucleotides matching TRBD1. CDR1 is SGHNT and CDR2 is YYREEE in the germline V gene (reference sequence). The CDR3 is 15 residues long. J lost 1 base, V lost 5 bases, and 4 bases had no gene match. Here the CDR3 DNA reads TGTGCCAGCAGACCCGGGACAGGGAACACCGGGGAGCTGTTTTTT. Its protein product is CASRPGTGNTGELFF.

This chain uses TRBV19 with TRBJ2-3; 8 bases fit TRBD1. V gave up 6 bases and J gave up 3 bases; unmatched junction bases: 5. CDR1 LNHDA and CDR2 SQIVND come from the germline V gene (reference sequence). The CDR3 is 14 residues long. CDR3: CASRDRGTTDTQYF. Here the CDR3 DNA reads TGTGCCAGTAGAGACAGGGGAACAACAGATACGCAGTATTTT.

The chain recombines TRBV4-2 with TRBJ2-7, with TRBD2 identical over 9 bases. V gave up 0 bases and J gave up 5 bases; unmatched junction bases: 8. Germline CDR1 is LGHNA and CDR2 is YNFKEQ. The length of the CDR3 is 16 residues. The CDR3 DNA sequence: TGTGCCAGCAGCCAAGATGCGGCGGGGGGGTCCCACGAGCAGTACTTC. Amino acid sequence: CASSQDAAGGSHEQYF.

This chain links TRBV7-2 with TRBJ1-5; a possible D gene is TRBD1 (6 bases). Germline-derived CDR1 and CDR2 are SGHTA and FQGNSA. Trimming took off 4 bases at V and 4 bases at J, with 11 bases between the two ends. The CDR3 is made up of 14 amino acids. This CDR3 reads CASSSGQPNQPQHF. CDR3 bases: TGTGCCAGCAGCTCCGGACAGCCTAATCAGCCCCAGCATTTT.

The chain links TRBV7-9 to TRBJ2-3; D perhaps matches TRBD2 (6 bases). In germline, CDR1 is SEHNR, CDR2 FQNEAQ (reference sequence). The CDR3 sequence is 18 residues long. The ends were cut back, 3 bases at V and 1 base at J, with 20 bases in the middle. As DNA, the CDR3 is TGTGCCAGCAGCTTTCCCTTCCCTATGGGACTTCGCACAGATACGCAGTATTTT. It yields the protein CASSFPFPMGLRTDTQYF.